These 17 T cell receptor beta chains originate from one sample sequenced in a study of long-term antiretroviral therapy in people with HIV (dated by TCRdb to between 2022 and 2023). The immunoSEQ hsTCRB v3.0 assay was used at survey level resolution to sequence the TRB variable region. The table was pulled from immuneACCESS by TCRdb, which kept in-frame rearrangements only. Such tables lose some clones; where checked, under half of the loss comes from unresolved V genes, and the rest has no known cause. This sample gives roughly 42,000 clones in total; approximately 89% of them show up just once. The ten largest clones represent around 4.7% of the sample. This sample comprised unsorted PBMCs, obtained 0.1 years before starting antiretroviral therapy. All receptors derive from a woman aged 50 to 65 with HIV.

The chain joins TRBV5-1 to TRBJ1-2; 7 bases are a match to TRBD1. This CDR3 is 14 amino acids long. CDR1 and CDR2 from the germline V gene are SGHRS and YFSETQ. V shed 4 bases and J 4 bases; nucleotides not matched to a gene: 7. CDR3 nucleotide sequence: TGCGCCAGCAGCGGAACAGGGGCGGGCTATGGCTACACCTTC. Translation: CASSGTGAGYGYTF.

The V call is TRBV25-1, the J call TRBJ2-3; D might be TRBD2 (5 bases). Trimming stripped 5 bases from V and 0 bases from J, with 15 bases between. Per germline, CDR1 MGHDK and CDR2 SYGVNS. This CDR3 spans 16 amino acids. CDR3 bases: TGTGCCAGCAGTCCAATGTCGGGAATCAGCACAGATACGCAGTATTTT. Amino acid sequence: CASSPMSGISTDTQYF.

The V gene is TRBV19, the J gene TRBJ1-5; unclear D gene. The CDR3 loop spans 13 amino acids. Germline-derived CDR1 and CDR2 are LNHDA and SQIVND (reference sequence). V lost 4 bases and J lost 7, with 11 bases in between. The CDR3 nucleotides are TGTGCCAGTAGTAGTAGGGATTGGCAGCCCCAGCATTTT. Its protein product is CASSSRDWQPQHF.

The rearrangement uses TRBV9 and TRBJ1-3; possible D gene TRBD1, 6 bases. Germline CDR1 and CDR2: SGDLS and YYNGEE. The V gene lost 4 bases and the J gene lost 2 bases, with 16 bases spanning the gap. This CDR3 is 16 amino acids long. This chain's CDR3 is CASSSYRDGTGNTIYF. CDR3 sequence (DNA): TGTGCCAGCAGCTCCTACAGGGATGGCACTGGAAACACCATATATTTT.

The chain has TRBV9 and TRBJ2-2; D is possibly TRBD1 (6 bases). Trimming shortened V by 1 base and J by 5 bases, and 6 bases separated the two germline ends. Germline CDR1 SGDLS, CDR2 YYNGEE. The CDR3 has 13 residues. DNA of the CDR3: TGTGCCAGCAGCGTACAGGGGACCGGGGAGCTGTTTTTT. It codes for CASSVQGTGELFF.

This clone has a handful of counts. The CDR3 loop is CAWRVGQTPSGYTF. DNA of the CDR3: TGTGCCTGGAGGGTCGGACAGACGCCTAGTGGCTACACCTTC. J is TRBJ1-2 and V is TRBV30, with D possibly being TRBD1 (6 bases). Germline loops: CDR1 GTSNPN, CDR2 SVGIG (reference sequence). V lost 3 bases, J lost 7 bases, and 18 bases lay in between. This CDR3 is 14 amino acids long.

Concerning this clone itself: Other DNA sequences from this sample encode an identical CDR3 as well. The chain is built from TRBV7-3 and TRBJ1-1, with D tentatively TRBD1 (5 bases). Germline CDR1 SGHTA, CDR2 FQGTGA. Trimming left V 3 bases short and J 2 bases short, with 7 bases between. The CDR3 has 13 amino acids. CDR3 region: CASSLTVNTEAFF. The DNA of the CDR3 is TGTGCCAGCAGCTTGACAGTAAACACTGAAGCTTTCTTT.

The rearrangement uses TRBV27 and TRBJ1-2; 7 bases fit TRBD1. The CDR3 is made up of 16 amino acids. Germline CDR1 and CDR2: MNHEY and SMNVEV (reference sequence). V shed 2 bases and J 6 bases; nucleotides not matched to a gene: 12. The CDR3 sequence is CASSLDRQGPTNGYTF. Written as DNA, the CDR3 is TGTGCCAGCAGTTTAGATCGACAGGGACCCACTAATGGCTACACCTTC.

The chain carries TRBV6-5 and TRBJ2-4; D not resolved. V lost 3 bases and J 9 bases, leaving 18 bases between the germline ends. Germline loops: CDR1 MNHEY, CDR2 SVGAGI. This CDR3 comprises 15 residues. CDR3 sequence (DNA): TGTGCCAGCAGTTATTCATCAGGTGGGGAAAGCATTCAGTACTTC. Translation: CASSYSSGGESIQYF.

This sequence joins TRBV7-9 and TRBJ1-4; weak D call: TRBD1 (5 bases). Trimming pared 0 bases from V and 4 bases from J, leaving 9 bases between. The CDR3 extends over 15 amino acids. Germline assignment: CDR1 SEHNR and CDR2 FQNEAQ (reference sequence). The CDR3 DNA sequence: TGTGCCAGCAGCTTAGCGGGGGTCGATAATGAAAAACTGTTTTTT. This translates into CASSLAGVDNEKLFF.

The V and J genes are TRBV30 and TRBJ2-3, with TRBD2 identical over 9 bases. CDR3 size: 14 residues. The junction had 10 bases not matched to a gene; V was cut back by 5 bases and J by 7 bases. Germline assignment: CDR1 GTSNPN and CDR2 SVGIG (reference sequence). The CDR3 bases are TGTGCCTGGTCAGAATTAGCGGGGGCGAATACGCAGTATTTT. It codes for CAWSELAGANTQYF.

The chain employs TRBV7-3 and TRBJ1-1, with 7 bases matching TRBD1. The J segment lost 0 bases and the V segment lost 5 bases, leaving 9 bases of the junction unmatched. CDR1 and CDR2 from the germline V gene are SGHTA and FQGTGA. This CDR3 has 16 amino acids. CDR3 sequence reads: CASSRDSLSMNTEAFF. In DNA, the CDR3 is TGTGCCAGCAGCCGGGACAGCCTAAGTATGAACACTGAAGCTTTCTTT.

The chain links TRBV6-6 to TRBJ1-1; TRBD1 matches 9 bases. The trim removed 4 bases at V and 0 bases at J, leaving 3 bases unmatched. The germline V gene has CDR1 MNHNY and CDR2 SVGAGI (reference sequence). The CDR3 is made up of 15 amino acids. In DNA, the CDR3 is TGTGCCAGCAGTTGGGGGACAGGGATGAACACTGAAGCTTTCTTT. It encodes CASSWGTGMNTEAFF.

The chain couples TRBV19 to TRBJ1-1, with TRBD1 as a possible D gene (5 bases). Germline V gene lookup returns CDR1 LNHDA and CDR2 SQIVND (reference sequence). The ends were cut back, 0 bases at V and 1 base at J, with 12 bases in the middle. CDR3 length: 16 residues. CDR3 residues: CASSIDLGTANTEAFF. Written as DNA, the CDR3 is TGTGCCAGTAGTATAGATCTAGGGACGGCGAACACTGAAGCTTTCTTT.

This chain uses TRBV4-3 with TRBJ1-2; D is uncertain. Trimming took off 0 bases at V and 4 bases at J, with 9 bases between the two ends. This CDR3 has 14 residues. Germline V lookup: CDR1 LGHNA, CDR2 YSLEER. The CDR3 DNA is TGCGCCAGCAGCCAAGATCATGGGAGCTATGGCTACACCTTC. Protein product: CASSQDHGSYGYTF.

V usage is TRBV29-1 and J usage is TRBJ2-7, with D possibly being TRBD1 or TRBD2 (5 bases each). Germline V gives CDR1 SQVTM, CDR2 ANQGSEA. The CDR3 covers 13 residues. V was trimmed by 5 bases and J by 6 bases, leaving 17 bases between them. CDR3 amino acids: CSVIATGRGEQYF. The CDR3 DNA reads as TGCAGCGTTATAGCAACGGGACGTGGCGAGCAGTACTTC.

V usage is TRBV20-1 and J usage is TRBJ2-3, with D unclear. CDR1 is DFQATT, CDR2 SNEGSKA, per germline (reference sequence). The CDR3 contains 10 residues. Deletions cut 6 bases from V and 5 bases from J, with 6 bases between. CDR3 region: CSATGDTQYF. CDR3 nucleotide sequence: TGCAGTGCAACTGGAGATACGCAGTATTTT.